Each of the 32 T cell receptor beta chains below was sequenced from the same sample in a study of beta chain features in type 1 diabetes (dated by TCRdb to the late 2010s). Here is what the overall study found, with its caveats: In all four CD4+ subsets, TCRB CDR3 length was moderately but significantly shorter in type 1 diabetes patients.

Receptor libraries were prepared by the immunoSEQ multiplex PCR assay. All of the isolated RNA was reverse transcribed with the High Capacity cDNA Reverse Transcription Kit, so expressed TCRB transcripts were sequenced. TCRdb obtained this table from immuneACCESS and retained in-frame rearrangements with V and J assigned. These tables miss some clones; where compared with another copy, unresolved V genes account for less than half of the shortfall, and the remainder is unexplained. The sample yields approximately 170,000 clones; around 7.9% were counted once. 0.5% to 0.55% of the sample is held by the ten biggest clonotypes. Their recognized antigens are unknown. Sequenced input: central memory CD4+ T cells from blood. These receptors were collected from a man aged 18 to 29 with type 1 diabetes.

The genes are TRBV29-1 and TRBJ2-1; possibly TRBD1 for D (5 bases). CDR3 size: 12 residues. The V end lost 1 base, the J end lost 9 bases, and 10 bases lay between the germline ends. Germline-derived CDR1 and CDR2 are SQVTM and ANQGSEA. The CDR3 here is CSVEGRDIEQFF. DNA for the CDR3: TGCAGCGTTGAAGGCAGGGATATTGAGCAGTTCTTC.

The V gene is TRBV5-1, the J gene TRBJ1-1; tentative D call: TRBD1 (6 bases). Germline V gene data show CDR1 as SGHRS and CDR2 as YFSETQ. V gave up 2 bases and J gave up 1 base, with 18 bases separating them. The CDR3 spans 17 residues. The CDR3, as DNA: TGCGCCAGCAGCTTAAGGACAGTCCGGGTAAAGAACACTGAAGCTTTCTTT. Translated, it gives CASSLRTVRVKNTEAFF. Full variable domain (rest looked up from reference TRBV5-1 and TRBJ1-1): KAGVTQTPRYLIKTRGQQVTLSCSPISGHRSVSWYQQTPGQGLQFLFEYFSETQRNKGNFPGRFSGRQFSNSRSEMNVSTLELGDSALYLCASSLRTVRVKNTEAFFGQGTRLTVV.

This clone has just a few counts. The chain employs TRBV7-2 and TRBJ2-7; 7 nucleotides match TRBD1. Germline values: CDR1 SGHTA, CDR2 FQGNSA. The CDR3 totals 14 residues. Losses at the gene ends were 6 bases for V and 3 bases for J; bases not matched to a gene: 8. CDR3 residues: CASRAPGQYYEQYF. The CDR3 DNA follows: TGTGCCAGCAGGGCGCCGGGACAGTACTACGAGCAGTACTTC.

The gene calls are TRBV10-3 and TRBJ2-1; TRBD2 matches at 8 bases. Trimming took 9 bases from V and 3 from J; bases not matched to a gene: 7. CDR1 is ENHRY, CDR2 SYGVKD, per germline. The CDR3 sequence is 14 residues long. The CDR3 region has the DNA TGTGCCATTAGAGCGGGGGAGGTCTACAATGAGCAGTTCTTC. Translation gives CAIRAGEVYNEQFF.

This clone was counted between two and nine times. V and J are TRBV11-2 and TRBJ2-3; D perhaps matches TRBD2 (7 bases). This CDR3 has 17 residues. Germline lookup yields CDR1 SGHAT and CDR2 FQNNGV. V shed 2 bases and J shed 2 bases, with 17 bases lying between them. CDR3 sequence (DNA): TGTGCCAGCAGCTTAAGGGGCACGGGGGGCCCCACAGATACGCAGTATTTT. This gives the protein CASSLRGTGGPTDTQYF. Supplemented by reference TRBV11-2 and TRBJ2-3, the full variable domain reads EAGVAQSPRYKIIEKRQSVAFWCNPISGHATLYWYQQILGQGPKLLIQFQNNGVVDDSQLPKDRFSAERLKGVDSTLKIQPAKLEDSAVYLCASSLRGTGGPTDTQYFGPGTRLTVL.

Only a few counts were recorded for this clone. The V call is TRBV15, the J call TRBJ2-5, with unresolved D. The germline CDR1 and CDR2 sequences are LNHNV and YYDKDF (reference sequence). V was shortened by 1 base and J by 5 bases, with 8 bases between the two germline ends. This CDR3 has 13 amino acids. CDR3 nucleotide sequence: TGTGCCACCAGCAGAGCCCAGTGGGAGACCCAGTACTTC. Translation: CATSRAQWETQYF. Looking up the rest from reference TRBV15 and TRBJ2-5 gives the full variable domain: DAMVIQNPRYQVTQFGKPVTLSCSQTLNHNVMYWYQQKSSQAPKLLFHYYDKDFNNEADTPDNFQSRRPNTSFCFLDIRSPGLGDTAMYLCATSRAQWETQYFGPGTRLLVL.

This clone has more than one count but fewer than ten. The V call is TRBV15, the J call TRBJ2-1, with a weak D call TRBD1 (6 bases). Germline CDR1 LNHNV, CDR2 YYDKDF (reference sequence). The CDR3 totals 14 residues. V lost 6 bases and J lost 5, with 14 bases in between. As DNA, the CDR3 is TGTGCCACCAGTGTAGACAGGCTAAACAATGAGCAGTTCTTC. It encodes CATSVDRLNNEQFF.

This clone occurred a few times. The chain is built from TRBV14 and TRBJ2-5; no firm D call. The length of the CDR3 is 11 residues. V shed 4 bases and J shed 12 bases, with 12 bases lying between them. Germline CDR1 and CDR2: SGHDN and FVKESK. The CDR3 DNA reads as TGTGCCAGCAGCCTCCAAGCGCAAAAGTACTTC. The encoded protein is CASSLQAQKYF.

This clone was detected only a few times. The V and J genes are TRBV7-2 and TRBJ1-5, with D perhaps TRBD1 (6 bases). From germline, CDR1 is SGHTA and CDR2 FQGNSA. Trimming cost V 4 bases and J 2 bases, with 9 bases left between them. This CDR3 has 14 residues. For the CDR3, the DNA is TGTGCCAGCAGCTCGGGACACGGCAATCAGCCCCAGCATTTT. It yields the protein CASSSGHGNQPQHF.

This sequence joins TRBV2 and TRBJ2-3; D not certain. The CDR3 consists of 12 residues. V was pared by 0 bases and J by 11 bases, with 9 bases between. In germline, CDR1 is SNHLY, CDR2 FYNNEI. Written as DNA, the CDR3 is TGTGCCAGCAGTGAAGCGGTCCAGCGGCAGTATTTT. Residues: CASSEAVQRQYF.

The chain joins TRBV2 to TRBJ2-5; D may be TRBD2 (5 bases). The CDR3 extends over 14 amino acids. V lost 4 bases and J 6 bases, leaving 15 bases between the germline ends. Germline CDR1 and CDR2: SNHLY and FYNNEI. Here the CDR3 DNA reads TGTGCCAGCAGTGGTGAACTAGTTCTAAAGACCCAGTACTTC. This gives the protein CASSGELVLKTQYF.

This clone appeared many times. In nucleotides, the CDR3 is TGTGCCAGCAGCGTAGGGGTAGCGGGGGGGCCAGATACGCAGTATTTT. Protein: CASSVGVAGGPDTQYF. The chain carries TRBV9 and TRBJ2-3; TRBD2 agrees at 11 bases. Germline-derived CDR1 and CDR2 are SGDLS and YYNGEE. The CDR3 sequence is 16 residues long. The ends lost 0 bases at V and 4 bases at J; junction bases unmatched: 4.

This clone was observed a handful of times. The chain uses TRBV5-1 and TRBJ1-2; D possibly corresponds to TRBD1 (6 bases). CDR3 length: 14 residues. V gave up 1 base and J gave up 4 bases, with 11 bases separating them. Germline V lookup: CDR1 SGHRS, CDR2 YFSETQ. This CDR3 reads CASSLLQGGYGYTF. CDR3 bases: TGCGCCAGCAGCTTGTTACAGGGTGGCTATGGCTACACCTTC.

This clone was observed a handful of times. V gene TRBV2 combines with J gene TRBJ1-6, with D maybe TRBD1 (5 bases). This CDR3 spans 13 amino acids. Trimming pared 3 bases from V and 11 bases from J, leaving 11 bases between. CDR1 SNHLY and CDR2 FYNNEI come from the germline V gene. DNA of the CDR3: TGTGCCAGCAGTGATAGGGGCCGGGCACCCCTCCACTTT. Its protein product is CASSDRGRAPLHF.

This clone was detected a few times. The rearrangement uses TRBV25-1 and TRBJ1-2; TRBD1 aligns across 11 bases. Germline lookup yields CDR1 MGHDK and CDR2 SYGVNS. The CDR3 runs to 15 residues. V shed 2 bases, J shed 5 bases, and the junction held 4 bases outside the gene matches. CDR3 DNA: TGTGCCAGCAGTGAAGAGGACAGGGGGCGTTATGGCTACACCTTC. Residues: CASSEEDRGRYGYTF.

The rearrangement links TRBV18 to TRBJ1-2; 8 nucleotides line up with TRBD1. CDR3 length: 15 residues. V lost 4 bases to trimming and J lost 3 bases; unmatched junction nucleotides: 7. Germline CDR1 is KGHSH and CDR2 is LQKENI. The CDR3: CASSHRSDRDYGYTF. Written as DNA, the CDR3 is TGTGCCAGCTCACATCGATCGGACAGGGACTATGGCTACACCTTC. Full variable domain (outside the CDR3, taken from reference TRBV18 and TRBJ1-2): NAGVMQNPRHLVRRRGQEARLRCSPMKGHSHVYWYRQLPEEGLKFMVYLQKENIIDESGMPKERFSAEFPKEGPSILRIQQVVRGDSAAYFCASSHRSDRDYGYTFGSGTRLTVV.

This clone was seen a handful of times. The chain carries TRBV29-1 and TRBJ2-5; the match to TRBD1 covers 7 bases. The end of the DNA fits TRBJ2-7 better, so the J call may be wrong. Germline values: CDR1 SQVTM, CDR2 ANQGSEA. The CDR3 runs 13 residues. CDR3 in DNA: TGCAGCGTGGCCGGGACAGAGAGAAGCGAGCAGTACTTC. The encoded protein is CSVAGTERSEQYF.

Written as DNA, the CDR3 is TGTGCCAGCAGTCCTTTGGCGGGGGGGCCGCCTGAGCAGTTCTTC. Translation: CASSPLAGGPPEQFF. The chain links TRBV2 to TRBJ2-1; TRBD2 aligns across 9 bases. Germline loops: CDR1 SNHLY, CDR2 FYNNEI. The CDR3 spans 15 residues. Trimming at V came to 5 bases and at J to 9 bases, leaving 11 bases not matched to a gene.

The chain has TRBV5-4 and TRBJ2-3, with 8 bases fitting TRBD2. This CDR3 has 16 amino acids. Germline V gives CDR1 SGHNT, CDR2 YYREEE (reference sequence). V shed 4 bases and J 1 base; nucleotides not matched to a gene: 8. The CDR3 sequence is CASSPGGRGGTDTQYF. In DNA form, the CDR3 reads TGTGCCAGCAGCCCGGGTGGGCGGGGGGGCACAGATACGCAGTATTTT.

This clone was seen a handful of times. The V call is TRBV29-1, the J call TRBJ2-2; D might be TRBD1 (6 bases). V gave up 6 bases and J gave up 3 bases, with 20 bases separating them. CDR3 length: 16 residues. CDR1 SQVTM and CDR2 ANQGSEA come from the germline V gene. The CDR3 nucleotides are TGCAGCGTGGCAAATCCGGGACAAGAGTACACCGGGGAGCTGTTTTTT. It is translated as CSVANPGQEYTGELFF.

This clone was seen more than once but under ten times. This rearrangement joins TRBV9 to TRBJ1-4; D is possibly TRBD1 (5 bases). The CDR3 is made up of 15 amino acids. Germline assignment: CDR1 SGDLS and CDR2 YYNGEE. The germline V and J ends were trimmed by 3 bases and 4 bases, with 13 bases remaining between them. The DNA of the CDR3 is TGTGCCAGCAGCGAAGGGACTGATGTTAATGAAAAACTGTTTTTT. Its protein product is CASSEGTDVNEKLFF.

The chain employs TRBV18 and TRBJ2-3, with D possibly TRBD2 on 6 matching bases. Germline lookup yields CDR1 KGHSH and CDR2 LQKENI. The ends were cut back, 3 bases at V and 0 bases at J, with 10 bases in the middle. There are 15 residues in the CDR3. CDR3 coding DNA: TGTGCCAGCTCACCGCGGGACGTTAGCACAGATACGCAGTATTTT. This encodes CASSPRDVSTDTQYF.

This clone was picked up a small number of times. The V gene is TRBV7-6, the J gene TRBJ2-5; 8 bases match TRBD2. Looked up from germline, CDR1 is SGHVS and CDR2 is FNYEAQ. After removal of 6 bases from V and 9 bases from J, the junction contained 6 bases not matched to a gene. The CDR3 is 12 amino acids. CDR3 sequence (DNA): TGTGCCAGCAGTGAGCGGGGGTTACCCCAGTACTTC. This encodes CASSERGLPQYF.

This clone has only a few counts. CDR3 in amino acids: CASLENGNTIYF. In DNA, the CDR3 is TGTGCCAGCCTGGAGAACGGAAACACCATATATTTT. This sequence joins TRBV28 and TRBJ1-3; D remains ambiguous. V was cut by 8 bases and J by 4 bases, with 9 bases left in between. Germline loops: CDR1 MDHEN, CDR2 SYDVKM. There are 12 residues in the CDR3.

Comment on this clone: Sequence at one end of the junction differs from germline and may be a read error. The V gene is TRBV4-1, the J gene TRBJ1-5, with a weak D call TRBD1 (6 bases). The germline gives CDR1 MGHRA, CDR2 YSYEKL. The CDR3 is 15 residues long. The CDR3 bases are TGTGCCAGCAGCCAAGAATACGTTCAGGGGCAGCCCCAGCATTTT. Its protein is CASSQEYVQGQPQHF.

As concerns this clone: Within the sample, other DNA sequences also encode this same CDR3. The chain recombines TRBV29-1 with TRBJ1-1; 8 bases match TRBD1. This CDR3 has 12 amino acids. V was pared by 6 bases and J by 1 base, with 1 base of the junction left unmatched. CDR1 is SQVTM and CDR2 is ANQGSEA in the germline V gene. The CDR3 bases are TGCAGCGTGGGACAGGAGAACACTGAAGCTTTCTTT. This codes for CSVGQENTEAFF.

The sample holds many counts of this clone. V is TRBV6-1 and J is TRBJ1-5; the match to TRBD1 covers 8 bases. This CDR3 spans 13 amino acids. The V segment lost 8 bases and the J segment 6 bases; nucleotides outside the gene matches: 6. Per germline, CDR1 MNHNS and CDR2 SASEGT. The CDR3 nucleotides are TGTGCCAGCGCGGACAGGGTCGGTCAGCCCCAGCATTTT. Translated, it gives CASADRVGQPQHF.

This clone appeared a few times. The chain employs TRBV18 and TRBJ1-2; a weak D match, TRBD1 (5 bases). The CDR3 consists of 15 residues. Per the germline V gene, CDR1 is KGHSH and CDR2 is LQKENI. V was trimmed by 3 bases and J by 2 bases, leaving 13 bases between them. The CDR3 region has the DNA TGTGCCAGCTCACCCCCAGGGCGGCCGAACTATGGCTACACCTTC. This sequence encodes CASSPPGRPNYGYTF.

This sequence joins TRBV5-6 and TRBJ1-1, with D perhaps matching TRBD1 (6 bases). Germline loops: CDR1 SGHDT, CDR2 YYEEEE. The CDR3 has 16 amino acids. Trimming left V 2 bases short and J 1 base short, with 15 bases between. CDR3 nucleotide sequence: TGTGCCAGCAGCTTTGGGACACCCTTTTCGAACACTGAAGCTTTCTTT. Encoded protein: CASSFGTPFSNTEAFF.

This clone was detected only a few times. The chain is built from TRBV9 and TRBJ1-3; D unresolved. The V gene lost 0 bases and the J gene lost 4 bases, with 8 bases spanning the gap. The CDR3 is 14 amino acids. Germline V gene lookup returns CDR1 SGDLS and CDR2 YYNGEE. CDR3 amino acids: CASSVGDWGNTIYF. The CDR3 DNA follows: TGTGCCAGCAGCGTAGGCGACTGGGGAAACACCATATATTTT.

The chain couples TRBV5-1 to TRBJ2-1; TRBD2 matches 11 bases. In germline, CDR1 is SGHRS, CDR2 YFSETQ. The V gene end was trimmed by 4 bases and the J gene end by 6 bases; junction bases not matched to a gene: 9. The CDR3 runs to 16 residues. The DNA of the CDR3 is TGCGCCAGCAGCCCCCCTACTAGCGGGGGCGGCAATGAGCAGTTCTTC. Its translation: CASSPPTSGGGNEQFF.

The chain links TRBV4-1 to TRBJ2-2, with 8 bases identical to TRBD2. With 1 base clipped from V and 0 bases from J, the junction kept 1 base outside the gene matches. This CDR3 has 16 residues. Germline values: CDR1 MGHRA, CDR2 YSYEKL. CDR3 coding DNA: TGCGCCAGCAGCCAAGTACTAGCGGCGAACACCGGGGAGCTGTTTTTT. This gives the protein CASSQVLAANTGELFF.